A selection of T cell receptor beta chains follows, all from one sample in a study of regulatory T cells in long-lasting Graves disease. MiXCR was run by TCRdb on the multiplex PCR reads, yielding one entry per CDR3 protein. This sample has about 200,000 distinct CDR3 sequences, with approximately 18% found just once. This sample also belongs to another study, concerning T cells in Graves' hyperthyroidism and ophthalmopathy.

The sequenced sample was peripheral blood mononuclear cells (PBMCs), obtained at new diagnosis, from a patient treated with antithyroid drugs. Receptor source: a woman aged 30 to 39 with Graves disease. Both conserved end residues are part of each CDR3. D genes are given only for firm matches. Some rows mark clone size as missing; the rest say once, few, many or name a class of expanded clone.

clone_size	d_call	v_call	j_call	cdr3_aa	cdr3_nt
many	-	TRBV19	TRBJ2-7	CASSPGVGATYEQYF	TGTGCCAGTAGCCCAGGGGTTGGGGCCACCTACGAGCAGTACTTC
many	TRBD1	TRBV30	TRBJ1-4	CAWSEWGQTDEKLFF	TGTGCCTGGAGTGAATGGGGACAGACGGATGAAAAACTGTTTTTT
-	TRBD1	TRBV11-3	TRBJ1-2	CASSFPGTGVSGYTF	TGTGCCAGCAGCTTCCCCGGGACAGGGGTGTCTGGCTACACCTTC
many	-	TRBV9	TRBJ1-1	CASSVGWTTEAFF	TGTGCCAGCAGCGTAGGCTGGACCACTGAAGCTTTCTTT
many	TRBD1	TRBV24-1	TRBJ1-2	CATSDGRTGYGYTF	TGTGCCACCAGTGATGGCAGGACAGGCTATGGCTACACCTTC
many	TRBD1	TRBV16	TRBJ1-3	CASSQLGQDSFSGNTIYF	TGTGCCAGCAGCCAGTTGGGACAGGACTCCTTCTCTGGAAACACCATATATTTT
many	-	TRBV11-3	TRBJ2-6	CASSSPPRRSGANVLTF	TGTGCCAGCAGCTCACCCCCGAGGCGCTCTGGGGCCAACGTCCTGACTTTC
many	-	TRBV6-1	TRBJ1-1	CASGEGPRGAFF	TGTGCCAGCGGGGAAGGCCCCAGGGGAGCTTTCTTT
many	-	TRBV5-1	TRBJ2-3	CASSLGSNRGTDTQYF	TGCGCCAGCAGCTTGGGAAGCAACAGGGGCACAGATACGCAGTATTTT
few	TRBD1	TRBV19	TRBJ2-3	CASSIVGQMPDTQYF	TGTGCCAGTAGTATAGTGGGACAGATGCCAGATACGCAGTATTTT
many	-	TRBV11-2	TRBJ1-2	CASSLNMEASASDGYTF	TGTGCCAGCAGCCTAAATATGGAGGCTTCGGCTTCAGATGGCTACACCTTC
-	TRBD2	TRBV6-2/TRBV6-3	TRBJ2-3	CASNWAGGALTDTQYF	TGTGCCAGCAATTGGGCGGGGGGTGCCCTCACAGATACGCAGTATTTT
-	TRBD2	TRBV29-1	TRBJ2-3	CSVDGTSADTQYF	TGCAGCGTAGACGGGACTAGCGCAGATACGCAGTATTTT
-	-	TRBV6-2/TRBV6-3	TRBJ2-1	CASSYGKGGNEQFF	TGTGCCAGCAGTTACGGGAAGGGAGGCAATGAGCAGTTCTTC
many	-	TRBV27	TRBJ2-3	CASGIGDGQHTDTQYF	TGTGCCAGCGGTATCGGGGACGGGCAGCACACAGATACGCAGTATTTT
many	-	TRBV6-1	TRBJ2-5	CASRGEPGRKETQYF	TGTGCCAGCAGAGGGGAACCCGGGAGAAAAGAGACCCAGTACTTC
-	-	TRBV20-1	TRBJ2-6	CSATRDAFSGANVLTF	TGCAGTGCAACCCGGGACGCATTCTCTGGGGCCAACGTCCTGACTTTC
many	-	TRBV5-1	TRBJ2-7	CASSLGGAESSYEQYF	TGCGCCAGCAGCTTGGGAGGCGCGGAGAGCTCCTACGAGCAGTACTTC
many	TRBD1	TRBV19	TRBJ2-6	CASSGTGVSGANVLTF	TGTGCCAGTAGTGGGACAGGGGTATCTGGGGCCAACGTCCTGACTTTC
many	TRBD1	TRBV28	TRBJ1-1	CASRWTGKNTEAFF	TGTGCCAGCAGATGGACAGGGAAGAACACTGAAGCTTTCTTT
many	TRBD2	TRBV2	TRBJ2-7	CASSRPGLEIHEQYF	TGTGCCAGCAGTCGTCCGGGACTAGAAATACACGAGCAGTACTTC
few	TRBD2	TRBV6-5	TRBJ2-1	CASSYGLAGGSYNEQFF	TGTGCCAGCAGTTACGGGCTAGCGGGAGGATCCTACAATGAGCAGTTCTTC
many	-	TRBV6-1	TRBJ1-1	CASRRDLNTEAFF	TGTGCCAGCAGGAGGGATTTGAACACTGAAGCTTTCTTT
many	-	TRBV7-9	TRBJ2-4	CASSLSSGLSKNIQYF	TGTGCCAGCAGCTTATCAAGCGGGCTATCCAAAAACATTCAGTACTTC
-	TRBD1	TRBV6-1	TRBJ1-1	CATGQGFDTEAFF	TGTGCCACGGGACAGGGGTTCGACACTGAAGCTTTCTTT
many	-	TRBV7-3	TRBJ2-1	CASSSHAASSSYNEQFF	TGTGCCAGCAGCTCACATGCGGCCTCGAGCTCCTACAATGAGCAGTTCTTC
many	TRBD1	TRBV28	TRBJ1-4	CASSQTGGPYNEKLFF	TGTGCCAGCAGCCAAACAGGGGGGCCTTATAATGAAAAACTGTTTTTT
few	-	TRBV28	TRBJ1-2	CASSPTPHRLGYTF	TGTGCCAGCAGCCCCACGCCCCACAGGCTTGGCTACACCTTC
-	TRBD1	TRBV2	TRBJ1-6	CASKGQGGQPLHF	TGTGCCAGCAAGGGACAGGGCGGGCAACCCCTCCACTTT
many	TRBD2	TRBV20-1	TRBJ2-1	CSARPTSGVGIEQFF	TGCAGTGCTAGACCCACTAGCGGGGTGGGCATTGAGCAGTTCTTC
-	TRBD2	TRBV11-2	TRBJ2-1	CASRPTSGKDNEQFF	TGTGCCAGCAGACCCACTAGCGGGAAAGACAATGAGCAGTTCTTC
many	-	TRBV3-1	TRBJ1-1	CASSQDGRGLVAFF	TGTGCCAGCAGCCAGGACGGGCGGGGGCTGGTGGCTTTCTTT
few	-	TRBV19	TRBJ2-6	CATRTVQAGANVLTF	TGTGCCACTAGGACGGTACAGGCTGGGGCCAACGTCCTGACTTTC
many	-	TRBV7-3	TRBJ2-3	CASSLFGVGDTQYF	TGTGCCAGCAGCTTATTCGGGGTGGGAGATACGCAGTATTTT
many	-	TRBV2	TRBJ2-4	CASISRLAKNIQYF	TGTGCCAGCATCTCGCGTTTAGCCAAAAACATTCAGTACTTC
few	-	TRBV7-9	TRBJ1-6	CASSLAQYNSPLHF	TGTGCCAGCAGCTTAGCGCAATATAATTCACCCCTCCACTTT
many	-	TRBV2	TRBJ2-7	CASHTPGHLAREQYF	TGTGCCAGTCATACCCCGGGACATCTGGCGCGGGAGCAGTACTTC
many	-	TRBV6-2/TRBV6-3	TRBJ2-2	CASRQTVEAGELFF	TGTGCCAGCAGGCAGACGGTAGAGGCCGGGGAGCTGTTTTTT
many	TRBD2	TRBV6-2/TRBV6-3	TRBJ2-1	CASSVSGGDYNEQFF	TGTGCCAGCAGTGTATCGGGGGGGGACTACAATGAGCAGTTCTTC
many	TRBD1	TRBV7-2	TRBJ1-1	CASSSFETGRGAFF	TGTGCCAGCAGCTCCTTTGAGACAGGGAGAGGAGCTTTCTTT
many	TRBD1	TRBV28	TRBJ1-2	CASSPRGGGAPLFGYTF	TGTGCCAGCAGTCCCCGTGGAGGGGGCGCCCCCCTATTCGGCTACACCTTC